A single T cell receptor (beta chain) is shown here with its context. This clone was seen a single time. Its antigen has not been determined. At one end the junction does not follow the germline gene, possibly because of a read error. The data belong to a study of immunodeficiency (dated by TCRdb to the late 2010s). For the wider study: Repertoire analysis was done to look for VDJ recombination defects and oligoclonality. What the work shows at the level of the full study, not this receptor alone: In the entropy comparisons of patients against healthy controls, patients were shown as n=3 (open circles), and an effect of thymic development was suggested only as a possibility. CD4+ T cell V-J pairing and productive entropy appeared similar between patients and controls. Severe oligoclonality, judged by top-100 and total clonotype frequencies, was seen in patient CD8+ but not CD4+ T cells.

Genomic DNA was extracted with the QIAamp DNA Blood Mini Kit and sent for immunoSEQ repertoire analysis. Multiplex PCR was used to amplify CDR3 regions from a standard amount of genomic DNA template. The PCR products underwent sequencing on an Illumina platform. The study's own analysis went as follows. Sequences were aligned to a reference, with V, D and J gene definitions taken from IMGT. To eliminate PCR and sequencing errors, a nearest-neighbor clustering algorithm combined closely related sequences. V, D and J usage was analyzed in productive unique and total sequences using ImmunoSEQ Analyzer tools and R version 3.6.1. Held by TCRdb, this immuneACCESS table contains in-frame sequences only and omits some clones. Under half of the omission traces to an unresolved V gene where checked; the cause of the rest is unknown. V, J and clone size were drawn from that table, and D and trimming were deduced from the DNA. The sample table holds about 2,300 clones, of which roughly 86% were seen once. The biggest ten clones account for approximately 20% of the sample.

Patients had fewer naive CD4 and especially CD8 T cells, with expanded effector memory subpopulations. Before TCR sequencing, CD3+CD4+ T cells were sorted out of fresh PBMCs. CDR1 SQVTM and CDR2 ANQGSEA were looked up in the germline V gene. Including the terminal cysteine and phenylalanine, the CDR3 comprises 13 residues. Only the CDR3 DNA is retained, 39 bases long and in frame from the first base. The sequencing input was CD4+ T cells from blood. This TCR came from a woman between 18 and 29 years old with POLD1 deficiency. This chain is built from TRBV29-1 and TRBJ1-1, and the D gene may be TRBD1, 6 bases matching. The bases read TGCAGCGTCGAAGGACAGCTGAACACTGAAGCTTTCTTT. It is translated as CSVEGQLNTEAFF.